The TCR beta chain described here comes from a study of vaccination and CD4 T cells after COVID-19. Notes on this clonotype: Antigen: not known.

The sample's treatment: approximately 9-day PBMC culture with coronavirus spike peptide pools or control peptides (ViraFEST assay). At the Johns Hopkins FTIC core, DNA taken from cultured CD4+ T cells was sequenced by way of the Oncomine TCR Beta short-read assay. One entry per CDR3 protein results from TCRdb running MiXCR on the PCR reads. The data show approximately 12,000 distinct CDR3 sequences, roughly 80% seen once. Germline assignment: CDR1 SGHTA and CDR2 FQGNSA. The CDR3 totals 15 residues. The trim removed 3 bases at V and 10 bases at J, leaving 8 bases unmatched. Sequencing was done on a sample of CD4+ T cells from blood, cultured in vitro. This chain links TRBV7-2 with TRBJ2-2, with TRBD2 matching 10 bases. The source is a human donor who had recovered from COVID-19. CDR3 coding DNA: TGTGCCAGCAGCTTGGGACTAGCGCCCCCCCCGGAGCTGTTTTTT. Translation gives CASSLGLAPPPELFF. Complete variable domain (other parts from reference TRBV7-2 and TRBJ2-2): GAGVSQSPSNKVTEKGKDVELRCDPISGHTALYWYRQSLGQGLEFLIYFQGNSAPDKSGLPSDRFSAERTGGSVSTLTIQRTQQEDSAVYLCASSLGLAPPPELFFGEGSRLTVL.